The 17 T cell receptor beta chains listed next were all sequenced from one sample in a study of blood T cell repertoires in COVID-19. Assay: immunoSEQ multiplex PCR; the TCRdb copy retains only in-frame clones and omits some. The repertoire holds approximately 26,000 clones, roughly 84% seen once, with roughly 13% in the top ten. Sequencing input: peripheral blood. These receptors all stem from a human donor in a cohort sampled during active COVID-19. The donor label of this sample is uncertain.

V is TRBV2 and J is TRBJ1-2, with TRBD1 matching 7 bases. The CDR3 loop spans 13 amino acids. The germline CDR1 and CDR2 sequences are SNHLY and FYNNEI. This CDR3 is CASQAGGNYGYTF. In nucleotides, the CDR3 is TGTGCTTCCCAAGCAGGGGGGAACTATGGCTACACCTTC.

This clone appeared once. The rearrangement joins TRBV6-6 to TRBJ1-1; possible D gene TRBD1, 5 bases. The CDR3 covers 13 residues. Germline CDR1 reads MNHNY; CDR2 reads SVGAGI (reference sequence). The germline V and J ends were trimmed by 6 bases and 7 bases, with 15 bases remaining between them. DNA for the CDR3: TGTGCCAGCAGAGCGCGACAGAGTCTTGAAGCTTTCTTT. Translation: CASRARQSLEAFF.

This chain uses TRBV3-1 (or the pseudogene TRBV3-2) with TRBJ1-5, with 8 nucleotides matching TRBD1. The germline CDR1 and CDR2 sequences are LGHDT and YNNKEL (reference sequence). CDR3 length equals 14 residues. Trimming took 4 bases from V and 5 from J; bases not matched to a gene: 4. The CDR3 nucleotides are TGTGCCAGCAGCCCGGGACAGGACCATCAGCCCCAGCATTTT. Protein product: CASSPGQDHQPQHF.

The V gene is TRBV12-3 or TRBV12-4, the J gene TRBJ2-3; tentative D call: TRBD2 (7 bases). Trimming took 9 bases from V and 6 from J, leaving 13 bases between them. The length of the CDR3 is 12 residues. CDR3 in DNA: TGTGCCAGTCGGGGGGCTTGGGATACGCAGTATTTT. Translation gives CASRGAWDTQYF.

The J gene is TRBJ2-5, the V gene TRBV2, with 7 bases fitting TRBD2. Germline V gives CDR1 SNHLY, CDR2 FYNNEI. This CDR3 is built from 16 residues. V shed 8 bases, J shed 5 bases, and the junction held 17 bases outside the gene matches. DNA of the CDR3: TGTGCCAGCGGTGCACAGTCGGGAGGAGGACGTGAGACCCAGTACTTC. Translating it yields CASGAQSGGGRETQYF.

The chain uses TRBV19 and TRBJ2-1; TRBD2 might be the D (6 bases). Per the germline V gene, CDR1 is LNHDA and CDR2 is SQIVND (reference sequence). The CDR3 is made up of 14 amino acids. V lost 3 bases and J lost 5, with 11 bases in between. CDR3 loop: CASSIGSGHNEQFF. The CDR3 bases are TGTGCCAGTAGTATTGGTAGCGGACACAATGAGCAGTTCTTC.

The CDR3 here is CASSARQGNEQYF. The CDR3 region has the DNA TGTGCCAGCAGTGCCAGACAGGGTAACGAGCAGTACTTC. This chain joins TRBV27 and TRBJ2-7; 7 bases are shared with TRBD1. The J segment lost 5 bases and the V segment lost 5 bases, leaving 6 bases of the junction unmatched. CDR1 is MNHEY, CDR2 SMNVEV, per germline (reference sequence). The CDR3 extends over 13 amino acids.

The CDR3 loop reads CASSRGRNEKLFF. The CDR3 nucleotides read TGTGCCAGCAGTCGAGGTAGAAATGAAAAACTGTTTTTT. The chain combines TRBV28 with TRBJ1-4; no reliable D call. This CDR3 has 13 residues. CDR1 and CDR2 from the germline V gene are MDHEN and SYDVKM. The germline V and J ends were trimmed by 5 bases and 5 bases, with 9 bases remaining between them.

The chain couples TRBV14 to TRBJ1-1, with a tentative D call TRBD1 (6 bases). CDR3 size: 14 residues. V lost 4 bases, J lost 1 base, and 10 bases lay in between. The germline V gene has CDR1 SGHDN and CDR2 FVKESK. CDR3 DNA sequence: TGTGCCAGCAGCCGAAGGGGGGGGAACACTGAAGCTTTCTTT. This encodes CASSRRGGNTEAFF.

This clone was seen a single time. The gene calls are TRBV19 and TRBJ1-6; D is unresolved. The germline gives CDR1 LNHDA, CDR2 SQIVND (reference sequence). The length of the CDR3 is 15 residues. V shed 4 bases and J shed 10 bases, with 17 bases lying between them. This CDR3 is CASSSTWELHSPLHF. The CDR3 DNA is TGTGCCAGTAGTAGCACTTGGGAGTTACACTCACCCCTCCACTTT.

This clone was found once. The rearrangement joins TRBV5-1 to TRBJ1-4, with D maybe TRBD1 (6 bases). Germline CDR1 is SGHRS and CDR2 is YFSETQ. This CDR3 contains 16 residues. V was pared by 0 bases and J by 5 bases, with 14 bases between. CDR3 loop: CASSLAGGASNEKLFF. The CDR3 DNA sequence: TGCGCCAGCAGCTTGGCTGGGGGCGCTTCCAATGAAAAACTGTTTTTT.

The chain employs TRBV5-1 and TRBJ1-4, with 9 positions matching TRBD1. Losses at the gene ends were 2 bases for V and 7 bases for J; bases not matched to a gene: 12. Germline-derived CDR1 and CDR2 are SGHRS and YFSETQ. This CDR3 is 17 amino acids long. The CDR3 region has the DNA TGCGCCAGCAGCTTAAACTCGGGACAGGGCGTAAGTGAAAAACTGTTTTTT. Residues: CASSLNSGQGVSEKLFF.

The chain combines TRBV4-1 with TRBJ2-2; TRBD1 matches at 9 bases. The J segment lost 7 bases and the V segment lost 5 bases, leaving 8 bases of the junction unmatched. Germline CDR1 MGHRA, CDR2 YSYEKL. The CDR3 is 15 residues long. CDR3 sequence: CASSDQRTGVGELFF. The CDR3, as DNA: TGCGCCAGCAGCGACCAGCGGACAGGGGTCGGGGAGCTGTTTTTT.

This chain links TRBV2 with TRBJ1-2; 10 nucleotides agree with TRBD1. V lost 5 bases, J lost 2 bases, and 11 bases stayed unmatched. The CDR3 loop spans 17 amino acids. The germline V gene encodes CDR1 SNHLY and CDR2 FYNNEI. CDR3 sequence reads: CASSPGTGVRGNYGYTF. The CDR3 region has the DNA TGTGCCAGCAGTCCCGGGACAGGGGTAAGAGGAAACTATGGCTACACCTTC.

The chain has TRBV6-6 and TRBJ1-5; 7 nucleotides match TRBD1. The V gene's germline CDR1 is MNHNY and CDR2 SVGAGI (reference sequence). Trimming cost V 10 bases and J 3 bases; bases outside gene matches: 6. This CDR3 spans 13 amino acids. This CDR3 is CATGQQNNQPQHF. The CDR3 DNA sequence: TGTGCCACGGGACAGCAAAACAATCAGCCCCAGCATTTT.

This chain connects TRBV7-8 to TRBJ1-2; 8 bases are shared with TRBD1. V lost 5 bases and J lost 4; bases outside the gene matches: 9. Germline CDR1 and CDR2: SGHVS and FQNEAQ. CDR3 length equals 15 residues. CDR3 sequence (DNA): TGTGCCAGCAGCCGAGACAGGGGCGACCTCTATGGCTACACCTTC. Amino acids: CASSRDRGDLYGYTF.

The genes are TRBV9 and TRBJ1-2; a weak D match, TRBD1 (5 bases). V was trimmed by 0 bases and J by 3 bases, leaving 18 bases between them. Per germline, CDR1 SGDLS and CDR2 YYNGEE. The length of the CDR3 is 17 residues. DNA of the CDR3: TGTGCCAGCAGCGTAGGGACGATCAGGGCAAGGGACTATGGCTACACCTTC. Its translation is CASSVGTIRARDYGYTF. The full variable domain, with the rest looked up from reference TRBV9 and TRBJ1-2, is DSGVTQTPKHLITATGQRVTLRCSPRSGDLSVYWYQQSLDQGLQFLIQYYNGEERAKGNILERFSAQQFPDLHSELNLSSLELGDSALYFCASSVGTIRARDYGYTFGSGTRLTVV.